Listed below are T cell receptor beta chains from one sample, sequenced in a study of long-term antiretroviral therapy in people with HIV. Sequenced by immunoSEQ multiplex PCR; TCRdb stores in-frame clones only, minus some. Among about 11,000 clones, roughly 80% were seen once, and the ten largest hold about 19%. The sample here was unsorted PBMCs, taken more than 7 years after starting antiretroviral therapy. These TCRs come from a man aged 45-65 years with HIV. CDR3s include the opening cysteine and the closing phenylalanine or tryptophan. The D gene is left open where the match is weak. Not every row has a clone size; where given, it reads once, few, many or a size class.

D gene	J gene	V gene	clone size	CDR3 DNA	CDR3 protein
TRBD1	TRBJ2-7	TRBV11-3	.	TGTGCCAGCAGCTTACCCCCCGGGACAGGGGAAAGGTACTTC	CASSLPPGTGERYF
.	TRBJ1-1	TRBV6-1	.	TGTGCCAGCAGTGAAATAAGGGGAGAAGCTTTCTTT	CASSEIRGEAFF
.	TRBJ2-7	TRBV12-5	.	TGTGCTAGTGGTTTGGTACCTTCAGGGCCGTCCTACGAGCAGTACTTC	CASGLVPSGPSYEQYF
.	TRBJ2-5	TRBV7-9	.	TGTGCCAGCAGCTTAGCCTGGACCGGAGCAGAGACCCAGTACTTC	CASSLAWTGAETQYF
.	TRBJ1-2	TRBV30	.	TGTGCCTGGAGTGTAATCAACTATGGCTACACCTTC	CAWSVINYGYTF
TRBD1	TRBJ1-1	TRBV11-1	.	TGTGCCAGCAGCTTGGAGGACAGGGGAAGCACTGAAGCTTTCTTT	CASSLEDRGSTEAFF
.	TRBJ1-2	TRBV2	.	TGTGCCAGCATCTTACAGGGAGGGAATGGCTACACCTTC	CASILQGGNGYTF
.	TRBJ1-1	TRBV4-1	.	TGCGCCAGCAGCTCCCCGGGACTTCTTAAGAACACTGAAGCTTTCTTT	CASSSPGLLKNTEAFF
TRBD1	TRBJ2-7	TRBV19	.	TGTGCCAGTAGTATTGCGGCAGGGGGCAACGAGCAGTACTTC	CASSIAAGGNEQYF
.	TRBJ1-3	TRBV27	few	TGTGCCAGCAGTTTATCCTTCGGGACCCTTGGAAACACCATATATTTT	CASSLSFGTLGNTIYF